Below, one TCR beta chain is given with its context. The target of this receptor is not known. Base qualities are not at hand, and no much larger clone is one base apart. V loses 1 base, J loses 7 bases, and the germline ends lie 10 bases apart. From the cysteine up to the phenylalanine, the CDR3 has a length of 13 residues. Only the CDR3 DNA is retained, 39 bases long and in frame from the first base. CDR1 and CDR2, looked up from the germline V gene, are SGHVS and FNYEAQ. This sample was taken from a study of draining lymph node invasion in breast cancer (dated by TCRdb to the early 2020s). General notes on the study: Nodal metastasis was diagnosed by histology and cytokeratin immunohistochemistry and confirmed by EpCAM/CD45 flow cytometry. In a separate targeted assay, bulk TCR-beta CDR3 sequencing compared sorted memory regulatory T cells and memory conventional CD4 T cells across breast cancer tissues. Each patient contributed matched non-invaded and tumor-invaded tumor-draining lymph nodes plus the primary tumor, profiled for both Treg and Tconv subsets. In the separate targeted TCR sequencing, lymph nodes from about 5 patients were covered, and primary tumors were sequenced for three of those patients. Beyond this particular receptor, the publication reports: Roughly 13-25% of Treg TCRs were shared with Tconvs per tissue, interpreted as suggesting peripheral Treg induction. Some of the top 100 tumor clones were detected in invaded and non-invaded nodes, suggesting recirculation between tumor and draining nodes. TCRs shared between the Treg and Tconv subsets were viewed as suggestive of, but not proof of, a common clonal origin. Whether Treg conversion occurred in a given organ or whether converted Tregs recirculated between nodes and tumor could not be resolved from the data. In the targeted TCR-seq data, Tregs appeared more clonally expanded than Tconvs in all tissues, and both subsets were less diverse in tumor than lymph nodes. The tumor top-100 clone tracking analysis could be carried out in only two patients.

The library was generated by bulk RNA-seq. Data came from an Illumina HiSeq 2500. As for the authors' bioinformatics: For the separate targeted TCR-seq dataset, CDR3 sequences were extracted and quantified from raw reads using MiXCR version 2.1.5 with default parameters. In the separate targeted TCR-seq dataset, TCR-beta clones were defined by the combination of V gene, J gene and CDR3 sequence. For the separate targeted TCR-seq dataset, clones with fewer than three counts were filtered out, after which only the 90% most strongly expressed clones in each sample were kept. In the separate targeted TCR-seq dataset, Treg-Tconv overlap was calculated per tissue as the number of shared clones divided by the total number of Treg clones, multiplied by 100. The public sequencing data were trimmed at Q25 with fastp and processed into clonotypes with MiXCR by TCRdb, which kept only in-frame beta chains. Rows are unified per CDR3 protein, each entry keeping the most common DNA and genes. None of the V and J calls come from the authors' own analysis; TCRdb made them. This sample is represented by about 3,500 distinct CDR3 sequences; 60% to 85% of them were singletons. Approximately 2% of the sample is in the top ten clones.

CD4+ CD45RA- CD25- cells were sorted as memory conventional CD4 T cells. Tumor-draining lymph nodes were classified as non-invaded or invaded according to the absence or presence of metastatic tumor cells. Before staining and sorting, T cells were pre-enriched using a Miltenyi Pan T Cell isolation kit. Immunohistochemistry for estrogen receptor, progesterone receptor, HER2 and Ki-67 was used to characterize primary tumors. Fresh surgical tissue was processed within a few hours after surgery by being cut into small fragments. Tissue fragments were enzymatically digested with Liberase TL plus DNase for about 20 minutes and filtered through a 40-micrometer strainer. Sorting used a BD FACS Aria II with about 97-99% purity, after DAPI live/dead staining. Sorted cells were lysed in TCL buffer and RNA was purified with a Norgen Single Cell RNA purification kit including DNase treatment.

The sequencing input was sorted memory CD4+ effector T cells from a lymph node. The label giving this sample's cell subset or site can be read as: CD45RA-negative sorted CD4+ T cells (memory Tconv or effector/memory Treg). Here the chain combines TRBV7-6 and TRBJ1-2, and possibly TRBD1, on 5 matching bases. This receptor was taken from a female donor with luminal breast cancer. The DNA is TGTGCCAGCAGCTTAGAAAGGGGCGGTGGCTACACCTTC. Translated, this gives CASSLERGGGYTF.